The T cell receptor (beta chain) under discussion was sequenced for a study of shared clonotypes between healthy human individuals. Across the whole study: Three men and a couple of women, aged 18 to 49, were donors. Every donor yielded three CD4 naive, three CD4 memory, two CD8 naive and one CD8 memory plate.

This CDR3 comprises 14 residues. The V segment lost 3 bases and the J segment 4 bases; nucleotides outside the gene matches: 4. The germline V gene encodes CDR1 ENHRY and CDR2 SYGVKD. Details on this clone: Antigen: not known.

The method was immunoSEQ multiplex PCR; TCRdb's version includes in-frame clones alone and lacks a portion of them. Among around 940,000 clones listed, less than 85% were seen once. Naive CD4+ cells were CD45RA-selected; the remaining cells were memory. Study observations and caveats: Among donors, sharing of clonotypes was expected to be affected by sequencing depth.

The source of this sequence is a man younger than 30 in good health. This chain connects TRBV10-3 to TRBJ2-5, with 8 bases lining up with TRBD2. The sequenced sample was memory CD4+ T cells sorted from blood. The subset is: CD45RA-negative fraction. The CDR3 DNA sequence: TGTGCCATCAGTGACTCACGGGGGGGAGAGACCCAGTACTTC. Its translation is CAISDSRGGETQYF.